The rows below give T cell receptor beta chains drawn from one sample of a study of T cell clusters in autoimmune cytopenias. Following a re-call of the multiplex PCR reads, TCRdb has one entry per CDR3 protein and lacks DNA. This repertoire includes around 580 distinct CDR3 sequences. Sequencing was performed on peripheral blood. These receptors were collected from a human donor with an autoimmune cytopenia or autoimmune hepatitis (not recorded which). CDR3s include the opening cysteine and the closing phenylalanine or tryptophan. Clone size appears in some rows only: once, few, many, or a class for an expanded clone.

J,size,V,CDR3
TRBJ1-5,medium-sized,TRBV12-3/TRBV12-4,CASSSDLLSGGNQPQHF
TRBJ1-2,large,TRBV19,CASSGGDTLAPYYGYTF
TRBJ2-2,large,TRBV19,CASSFGGPTGELFF
TRBJ1-4,large,TRBV5-4,CASSSSGAGGEKLFF
TRBJ2-1,NA,TRBV7-3,CASSSRTSGDAYNEQFF
TRBJ1-3,medium-sized,TRBV28,CASSLRQGVPGNTIYF
TRBJ2-5,medium-sized,TRBV4-3,CASSQGGSTWGATQYF
TRBJ2-5,NA,TRBV5-6,CASRPTGGREETQYF
TRBJ1-5,large,TRBV6-5,CASKHSNQPQHF
TRBJ1-2,large,TRBV27,CASSLFFLDNRNGYTF
TRBJ2-7,large,TRBV18,CASSPGEGPYEQYF
TRBJ2-1,large,TRBV27,CASSQRQGEQFF
TRBJ2-7,medium-sized,TRBV20-1,CSAIIRELPYF
TRBJ2-1,large,TRBV13,CASSKPGLNNNEQFF
TRBJ2-1,medium-sized,TRBV5-1,CASSYGLEQFF
TRBJ1-2,large,TRBV19,CASSLGQQNYGYTF
TRBJ2-1,NA,TRBV19,CASRIGTSGRTEQFF
TRBJ2-6,large,TRBV19,CASSIAGYYSGANVLTF
TRBJ1-5,large,TRBV6-6,CASSPSGASSNQPQHF
TRBJ1-2,NA,TRBV12-3/TRBV12-4,CASSFREPNYGYTF
TRBJ2-7,large,TRBV6-5,CASSYSSGNYEQYF
TRBJ1-4,medium-sized,TRBV5-1,CASSLNRGTNEKLFF
TRBJ2-1,large,TRBV19,CATKTSDYNEQFF
TRBJ2-1,large,TRBV24-1,CATRGTGGLDEQFF
TRBJ1-2,medium-sized,TRBV24-1,CATSVTGNVGGYTF
TRBJ2-1,NA,TRBV6-5,CASSVSGSNEQFF
TRBJ2-1,medium-sized,TRBV12-3/TRBV12-4,CASSFGGSYNEQFF
TRBJ2-3,NA,TRBV12-3/TRBV12-4,CASNRTSGGAGDTQYF
TRBJ1-2,medium-sized,TRBV7-9,CASSPGPRDYGYTF
TRBJ2-7,large,TRBV19,CASSSGLPYEQYF
TRBJ2-3,large,TRBV29-1,CSVNRDTRTDTQYF
TRBJ1-5,medium-sized,TRBV20-1,CSARDRGNQPQHF
TRBJ2-7,large,TRBV6-2/TRBV6-3,CAAGTLTSYYEQYF
TRBJ2-2,NA,TRBV7-2,CASSVGSGKGTGELFF
TRBJ2-2,NA,TRBV9,CASSVNPTGGELFF
TRBJ2-1,medium-sized,TRBV20-1,CSARGGSGNEQFF
TRBJ2-1,medium-sized,TRBV20-1,CSAPGLAAEQFF
TRBJ2-7,NA,TRBV13,CASSAWTSGGTEQYF
TRBJ1-4,NA,TRBV5-4,CASSGGGEKLFF
TRBJ1-2,large,TRBV29-1,CSVDGLSYGYTF
TRBJ1-5,medium-sized,TRBV2,CASSIGQSYSNQPQHF
TRBJ2-1,large,TRBV27,CASSSGKSSYNEQFF
TRBJ2-7,large,TRBV27,CASSLSGGYAYEQYF
TRBJ1-1,medium-sized,TRBV5-1,CASSLDVNTEAFF
TRBJ1-2,medium-sized,TRBV10-2,CASSGGSALIWSGYTF
TRBJ1-4,large,TRBV18,CASSPPQPATNEKLFF
TRBJ2-1,NA,TRBV19,CASSITSGSDEQFF
TRBJ2-6,medium-sized,TRBV5-1,CASSSGQPGANVLTF
TRBJ2-3,NA,TRBV4-1,CASSQDFTGGSDTQYF
TRBJ2-5,large,TRBV19,CASSAARPGGKETQYF
TRBJ2-2,large,TRBV5-6,CASSLPVAGELFF
TRBJ2-7,NA,TRBV27,CASSQRQGAAYEQYF
TRBJ2-5,large,TRBV27,CASSLRRGGETQYF
TRBJ1-4,large,TRBV27,CASTSGSTNEKLFF